The 21 T cell receptor beta chains below were found in one sample sequenced in a study of cytomegalovirus exposure and HLA in healthy donors. The PCR ran on 60 Vbeta and 13 Jbeta primers. The protocol was immunoSEQ multiplex PCR, while the TCRdb copy is restricted to in-frame clones and leaves out a portion. The table records 75,000 to 80,000 clones, more than 75% of them present only once. Sequenced input: PBMCs. Receptors were obtained from a male donor in good health and CMV-seropositive.

This clone was seen a single time. The junction departs from germline at one end; a sequencing error may be responsible. The rearrangement uses TRBV5-4 and TRBJ2-7; a possible D gene is TRBD1 (6 bases). Germline V gene sequence: CDR1 SGHNT, CDR2 YYREEE (reference sequence). CDR3 length: 14 amino acids. CDR3 residues: CASSQDRSFYEQYF. CDR3 DNA: TGTGCCAGCAGCCAGGACAGATCCTTCTACGAACAGTACTTC.

The chain combines TRBV5-1 with TRBJ2-3; 8 bases agree with TRBD2. The CDR3 totals 18 residues. J was trimmed by 2 bases and V by 0 bases; bases with no gene match: 11. Germline V gene lookup returns CDR1 SGHRS and CDR2 YFSETQ. CDR3 DNA sequence: TGCGCCAGCAGCTTGGAATGGGTCGGGAGGGCCTACACAGATACGCAGTATTTT. The encoded protein is CASSLEWVGRAYTDTQYF. The variable domain in full, completed from reference TRBV5-1 and TRBJ2-3, reads KAGVTQTPRYLIKTRGQQVTLSCSPISGHRSVSWYQQTPGQGLQFLFEYFSETQRNKGNFPGRFSGRQFSNSRSEMNVSTLELGDSALYLCASSLEWVGRAYTDTQYFGPGTRLTVL.

This clone has a handful of counts. The chain uses TRBV10-1 and TRBJ2-7; D may be TRBD1 (5 bases). The CDR3 spans 14 residues. Germline CDR1 and CDR2: WNHNN and SYGVQD (reference sequence). The V end lost 6 bases, the J end lost 0 bases, and 12 bases lay between the germline ends. The CDR3, as DNA: TGCGCCAGCAGCTCGACAGATACCTCCTACGAGCAGTACTTC. This sequence encodes CASSSTDTSYEQYF.

The V call is TRBV6-5, the J call TRBJ2-3, with TRBD2 as a possible D gene (6 bases). This CDR3 comprises 14 residues. Trimming removed 5 bases from V and 9 bases from J, with 18 bases in between. CDR1 and CDR2 from the germline V gene are MNHEY and SVGAGI. CDR3 nucleotides: TGTGCCAGCAGTCCGTTGCACGGGAGAAGGACGCAGTATTTT. As protein: CASSPLHGRRTQYF.

This chain uses TRBV6-1 with TRBJ1-5; the D gene is possibly TRBD1 (5 bases). This CDR3 spans 13 amino acids. V was shortened by 6 bases and J by 0 bases, with 6 bases between the two germline ends. Germline CDR1 MNHNS, CDR2 SASEGT. CDR3 loop: CASRTVSNQPQHF. The DNA for the CDR3 is TGTGCCAGCAGGACAGTTAGCAATCAGCCCCAGCATTTT.

On this clone: One junction end disagrees with the germline gene, perhaps due to a read error. The gene calls are TRBV4-3 and TRBJ2-1; D perhaps matches TRBD1 (6 bases). Looked up from germline, CDR1 is LGHNA and CDR2 is YSLEER. This CDR3 comprises 13 residues. In nucleotides, the CDR3 is TGCGCCAGCAGGGAACCCGACGCCGACAGGACTGTCTTC. Translating it yields CASREPDADRTVF.

The CDR3 here is CASSLRGLTEAFF. Written as DNA, the CDR3 is TGTGCCAGCAGCTTGAGGGGGCTAACTGAAGCTTTCTTT. This chain joins TRBV5-4 and TRBJ1-1; TRBD1 matches 7 bases. V lost 1 base, J lost 5 bases, and 2 bases stayed unmatched. CDR3 size: 13 residues. Germline lookup yields CDR1 SGHNT and CDR2 YYREEE (reference sequence). The variable domain in full, completed from reference TRBV5-4 and TRBJ1-1, reads ETGVTQSPTHLIKTRGQQVTLRCSSQSGHNTVSWYQQALGQGPQFIFQYYREEENGRGNFPPRFSGLQFPNYSSELNVNALELDDSALYLCASSLRGLTEAFFGQGTRLTVV.

The gene calls are TRBV7-2 and TRBJ1-6, with 10 bases identical to TRBD1. Germline lookup yields CDR1 SGHTA and CDR2 FQGNSA. J was trimmed by 8 bases and V by 5 bases; bases with no gene match: 6. The CDR3 loop spans 15 amino acids. The CDR3 spells CASSQGQGNYSPLHF. CDR3 coding DNA: TGTGCCAGCAGCCAGGGACAGGGGAATTATTCACCCCTCCACTTT.

The chain links TRBV5-4 to TRBJ1-1; perhaps TRBD1 as D (6 bases). The V gene's germline CDR1 is SGHNT and CDR2 YYREEE (reference sequence). CDR3 length: 15 amino acids. The V gene lost 4 bases and the J gene lost 1 base, with 14 bases spanning the gap. CDR3 in amino acids: CASSQSQQGNTEAFF. DNA for the CDR3: TGTGCCAGCAGCCAATCCCAACAGGGGAACACTGAAGCTTTCTTT. Variable domain in full (rest from reference TRBV5-4 and TRBJ1-1): ETGVTQSPTHLIKTRGQQVTLRCSSQSGHNTVSWYQQALGQGPQFIFQYYREEENGRGNFPPRFSGLQFPNYSSELNVNALELDDSALYLCASSQSQQGNTEAFFGQGTRLTVV.

The rearrangement joins TRBV19 to TRBJ2-3; no clear D gene. V dropped 4 bases and J dropped 0 bases, with 8 bases sitting between them. The CDR3 consists of 14 residues. Germline values: CDR1 LNHDA, CDR2 SQIVND (reference sequence). The CDR3: CASSTRHSTDTQYF. CDR3 nucleotide sequence: TGTGCCAGTAGTACCAGACACAGCACAGATACGCAGTATTTT.

The genes are TRBV10-3 and TRBJ2-5; 8 bases match TRBD1. The CDR3 has 15 amino acids. The V gene end was trimmed by 2 bases and the J gene end by 0 bases; junction bases not matched to a gene: 2. Germline CDR1 ENHRY, CDR2 SYGVKD. The CDR3 reads CAISEGDRNQETQYF. DNA for the CDR3: TGTGCCATCAGTGAGGGGGACAGGAACCAAGAGACCCAGTACTTC.

The chain is built from TRBV5-1 and TRBJ2-3; TRBD2 aligns across 12 bases. Germline loops: CDR1 SGHRS, CDR2 YFSETQ. Trimming at V came to 4 bases and at J to 6 bases, leaving 9 bases not matched to a gene. CDR3 length: 16 amino acids. CDR3 in DNA: TGCGCCAGCAGCCCCCCGACTAGCGGGAGTTCGGATACGCAGTATTTT. Translated, it gives CASSPPTSGSSDTQYF.

This chain uses TRBV14 with TRBJ1-3, with D maybe TRBD1 (6 bases). Between the trimmed V and J ends, which lost 4 bases and 9 bases, there was a span of 13 bases. This CDR3 comprises 13 residues. Germline V gives CDR1 SGHDN, CDR2 FVKESK. Here the CDR3 DNA reads TGTGCCAGCAGCCCTAGGACAGTGGGCACCATATATTTT. It encodes CASSPRTVGTIYF.

The chain links TRBV13 to TRBJ2-3, with no clear D. V lost 3 bases and J lost 5, with 12 bases in between. CDR1 is PRHDT and CDR2 is FYEKMQ in the germline V gene (reference sequence). This CDR3 comprises 14 residues. CDR3 in amino acids: CASSFSSARDTQYF. CDR3 in DNA: TGTGCCAGCAGCTTTAGCTCGGCGAGAGATACGCAGTATTTT.

The chain uses TRBV18 and TRBJ2-4, with 8 bases fitting TRBD1. This CDR3 region has 16 residues. Germline V gene sequence: CDR1 KGHSH, CDR2 LQKENI. J gave up 4 bases and V 0 bases, and 5 bases lay outside the gene matches. The CDR3 protein is CASSPPRTGIKNIQYF. The CDR3 DNA follows: TGTGCCAGCTCACCACCGAGGACAGGGATAAAAAACATTCAGTACTTC. Filled out from reference TRBV18 and TRBJ2-4, the complete variable domain reads NAGVMQNPRHLVRRRGQEARLRCSPMKGHSHVYWYRQLPEEGLKFMVYLQKENIIDESGMPKERFSAEFPKEGPSILRIQQVVRGDSAAYFCASSPPRTGIKNIQYFGAGTRLSVL.

This clone was observed a few times. The rearrangement links TRBV5-6 to TRBJ2-5; D is possibly TRBD1 (6 bases). The CDR3 extends over 13 amino acids. Trimming removed 2 bases from V and 5 bases from J, with 10 bases in between. The germline CDR1 and CDR2 sequences are SGHDT and YYEEEE. DNA of the CDR3: TGTGCCAGCAGCTTTCAGGGGCCCGAGACCCAGTACTTC. Protein sequence: CASSFQGPETQYF.

V gene TRBV19 combines with J gene TRBJ1-1; TRBD1 might be the D (6 bases). This CDR3 spans 14 amino acids. Trimming took off 2 bases at V and 0 bases at J, with 7 bases between the two ends. The V gene's germline CDR1 is LNHDA and CDR2 SQIVND (reference sequence). The CDR3 region is CASSISGVNTEAFF. The CDR3 nucleotides read TGTGCCAGTAGTATATCAGGGGTGAACACTGAAGCTTTCTTT.

Concerning this clone itself: Other DNA sequences in this specimen translate into the identical CDR3. V and J are TRBV7-2 and TRBJ1-1; D is unresolved. Trimming pared 0 bases from V and 4 bases from J, leaving 9 bases between. This CDR3 has 14 residues. Germline V gene sequence: CDR1 SGHTA, CDR2 FQGNSA. This CDR3 reads CASSLAAASTEAFF. The CDR3 DNA sequence: TGTGCCAGCAGCTTAGCCGCAGCTAGCACTGAAGCTTTCTTT.

This clone was detected once. The V and J genes are TRBV7-6 and TRBJ2-7, with 9 bases matching TRBD1. J gave up 4 bases and V 5 bases, and 6 bases lay outside the gene matches. There are 14 residues in the CDR3. Germline-derived CDR1 and CDR2 are SGHVS and FNYEAQ. CDR3 sequence: CASSDQQGAYEQYF. The CDR3 DNA sequence: TGTGCCAGCAGCGACCAACAGGGGGCTTACGAGCAGTACTTC.

The chain links TRBV2 to TRBJ1-1, with a weak D call TRBD1 (6 bases). This CDR3 contains 15 residues. Germline V lookup: CDR1 SNHLY, CDR2 FYNNEI. V lost 3 bases and J lost 3, with 14 bases in between. The CDR3 region has the DNA TGTGCCAGCAGTGAGGGGGGGGCTGGGGACACTGAAGCTTTCTTT. Its protein is CASSEGGAGDTEAFF.

The chain employs TRBV19 and TRBJ1-1; TRBD1 matches 7 bases. The trim removed 9 bases at V and 2 bases at J, leaving 6 bases unmatched. There are 13 residues in the CDR3. From germline, CDR1 is LNHDA and CDR2 SQIVND (reference sequence). The CDR3 DNA follows: TGTGCCAGCATAAGACAGGGAAACACTGAAGCTTTCTTT. Amino acids: CASIRQGNTEAFF.